These T cell receptor beta chains were read from a single sample in a study of blood T cell repertoires in COVID-19. The assay was immunoSEQ multiplex PCR, and TCRdb's table has in-frame clones only and misses some. The sample has roughly 300,000 clones; roughly 90% are singletons. Source material: peripheral blood. Source of these receptors: a woman younger than 45 with COVID-19, enrolled during active disease. Both conserved end residues are part of each CDR3. The order of the fields is CDR3 protein, CDR3 DNA, D gene, clone size, J gene, V gene. The D gene is left open where the match is weak. Only some rows state a clone size, as once, few, many or a class for expanded clones.

cdr3_aa: CASSLAGGTEQYF
cdr3_nt: TGCGCCAGCAGCTTGGCGGGCGGGACCGAGCAGTACTTC
d_call: NA
clone_size: NA
j_call: TRBJ2-7
v_call: TRBV5-1

cdr3_aa: CASSPEQDYNEQFF
cdr3_nt: TGCGCCAGCAGCCCCGAACAGGACTACAATGAGCAGTTCTTC
d_call: NA
clone_size: NA
j_call: TRBJ2-1
v_call: TRBV5-1

cdr3_aa: CASSALSGGVGNTIYF
cdr3_nt: TGTGCCAGCAGTGCCCTTTCAGGTGGCGTAGGAAACACCATATATTTT
d_call: NA
clone_size: NA
j_call: TRBJ1-3
v_call: TRBV6-1

cdr3_aa: CATGGNTGELFF
cdr3_nt: TGTGCCACCGGCGGGAACACCGGGGAGCTGTTTTTT
d_call: NA
clone_size: NA
j_call: TRBJ2-2
v_call: TRBV24-1

cdr3_aa: CASSALSSGKSYEQYF
cdr3_nt: TGTGCCAGTAGTGCCCTGTCTAGCGGGAAAAGCTACGAGCAGTACTTC
d_call: TRBD2
clone_size: NA
j_call: TRBJ2-7
v_call: TRBV19

cdr3_aa: CASRTKDRGKLYGYTF
cdr3_nt: TGTGCCAGCAGGACAAAAGACAGGGGGAAGCTCTATGGCTACACCTTC
d_call: TRBD1
clone_size: NA
j_call: TRBJ1-2
v_call: TRBV28

cdr3_aa: CASSLRGIETQYF
cdr3_nt: TGTGCCAGCAGTTTACGGGGGATTGAGACCCAGTACTTC
d_call: NA
clone_size: once
j_call: TRBJ2-5
v_call: TRBV27

cdr3_aa: CASSGLGGTEAFF
cdr3_nt: TGTGCCAGCAGCGGCCTGGGGGGCACTGAAGCTTTCTTT
d_call: NA
clone_size: NA
j_call: TRBJ1-1
v_call: TRBV9

cdr3_aa: CASSSNEKLFF
cdr3_nt: TGTGCCAGCAGCTCTAATGAAAAACTGTTTTTT
d_call: NA
clone_size: NA
j_call: TRBJ1-4
v_call: TRBV28

cdr3_aa: CASSEDEGYYGYTF
cdr3_nt: TGTGCCAGCAGTGAAGATGAGGGCTACTATGGCTACACCTTC
d_call: NA
clone_size: NA
j_call: TRBJ1-2
v_call: TRBV6-1

cdr3_aa: CASSLPSGSSYEQYF
cdr3_nt: TGTGCCAGCAGCTTACCTAGCGGATCTTCCTACGAGCAGTACTTC
d_call: TRBD2
clone_size: few
j_call: TRBJ2-7
v_call: TRBV5-4

cdr3_aa: CASSTKAGVTDTQYF
cdr3_nt: TGTGCCAGCAGCACCAAGGCGGGGGTCACAGATACGCAGTATTTT
d_call: TRBD2
clone_size: NA
j_call: TRBJ2-3
v_call: TRBV9

cdr3_aa: CASSQGWNTEAFF
cdr3_nt: TGTGCCAGCAGCCAGGGATGGAACACTGAAGCTTTCTTT
d_call: NA
clone_size: NA
j_call: TRBJ1-1
v_call: TRBV7-9

cdr3_aa: CSARQGDGYTF
cdr3_nt: TGCAGTGCTAGACAAGGGGATGGCTACACCTTC
d_call: NA
clone_size: NA
j_call: TRBJ1-2
v_call: TRBV20-1

cdr3_aa: CSVGGSGGTEAFF
cdr3_nt: TGCAGCGTGGGGGGCTCAGGGGGCACTGAAGCTTTCTTT
d_call: TRBD1
clone_size: NA
j_call: TRBJ1-1
v_call: TRBV29-1

cdr3_aa: CAWGGTDTQYF
cdr3_nt: TGTGCCTGGGGCGGCACAGATACGCAGTATTTT
d_call: NA
clone_size: once
j_call: TRBJ2-3
v_call: TRBV30

cdr3_aa: CASGGTSGYEQYF
cdr3_nt: TGTGCCAGCGGGGGGACTAGCGGATACGAGCAGTACTTC
d_call: TRBD2
clone_size: NA
j_call: TRBJ2-7
v_call: TRBV27

cdr3_aa: CASSRTSGSSYEQYF
cdr3_nt: TGTGCCAGCAGTAGAACTAGCGGGAGCTCCTACGAGCAGTACTTC
d_call: TRBD2
clone_size: NA
j_call: TRBJ2-7
v_call: TRBV6-2/TRBV6-3

cdr3_aa: CASSLGDSNTEAFF
cdr3_nt: TGCGCCAGCAGCTTGGGGGACAGCAACACTGAAGCTTTCTTT
d_call: TRBD1
clone_size: NA
j_call: TRBJ1-1
v_call: TRBV5-1

cdr3_aa: CASTRGVLFTGELFF
cdr3_nt: TGTGCCAGCACCCGGGGGGTTTTATTCACCGGGGAGCTGTTTTTT
d_call: TRBD2
clone_size: NA
j_call: TRBJ2-2
v_call: TRBV3-1/TRBV3-2

cdr3_aa: CAWSVQGANEKLFF
cdr3_nt: TGTGCCTGGAGTGTACAGGGGGCTAATGAAAAACTGTTTTTT
d_call: TRBD1
clone_size: NA
j_call: TRBJ1-4
v_call: TRBV30

cdr3_aa: CASSRQGASSGTLSTDTQYF
cdr3_nt: TGTGCCAGCTCAAGACAGGGGGCGAGTAGCGGGACCCTATCCACAGATACGCAGTATTTT
d_call: TRBD1
clone_size: few
j_call: TRBJ2-3
v_call: TRBV18

cdr3_aa: CASSGGDTQYF
cdr3_nt: TGTGCCAGCAGCGGCGGTGATACGCAGTATTTT
d_call: NA
clone_size: few
j_call: TRBJ2-3
v_call: TRBV9

cdr3_aa: CATSWRDRGEQFF
cdr3_nt: TGTGCCACCAGTTGGAGGGACAGGGGGGAGCAGTTCTTC
d_call: TRBD1
clone_size: NA
j_call: TRBJ2-1
v_call: TRBV24-1

cdr3_aa: CASSLFSDLNTGELFF
cdr3_nt: TGTGCCAGCTCACTCTTTAGCGACCTGAACACCGGGGAGCTGTTTTTT
d_call: NA
clone_size: NA
j_call: TRBJ2-2
v_call: TRBV18

cdr3_aa: CASSAGWSEAFF
cdr3_nt: TGTGCCAGCAGCGCGGGCTGGAGTGAAGCTTTCTTT
d_call: NA
clone_size: NA
j_call: TRBJ1-1
v_call: TRBV5-6

cdr3_aa: CASSPGPDVQNIQYF
cdr3_nt: TGTGCCAGCTCACCAGGGCCCGACGTCCAAAACATTCAGTACTTC
d_call: NA
clone_size: NA
j_call: TRBJ2-4
v_call: TRBV18

cdr3_aa: CSHVPGTGSDTQYF
cdr3_nt: TGCAGCCATGTGCCCGGGACAGGGTCAGATACGCAGTATTTT
d_call: TRBD1
clone_size: once
j_call: TRBJ2-3
v_call: TRBV29-1

cdr3_aa: CASSRLVPNYNEQFF
cdr3_nt: TGTGCCAGCAGTCGTCTGGTACCTAACTACAATGAGCAGTTCTTC
d_call: NA
clone_size: NA
j_call: TRBJ2-1
v_call: TRBV6-5

cdr3_aa: CASSPTPGASGNTIYF
cdr3_nt: TGTGCCAGCAGTCCGACTCCGGGAGCCTCTGGAAACACCATATATTTT
d_call: NA
clone_size: NA
j_call: TRBJ1-3
v_call: TRBV7-2

cdr3_aa: CASSGDRDRSGANVLTF
cdr3_nt: TGTGCCAGCAGCGGGGACAGGGATCGCTCTGGGGCCAACGTCCTGACTTTC
d_call: TRBD1
clone_size: NA
j_call: TRBJ2-6
v_call: TRBV2

cdr3_aa: CAIKPGQGASGELFF
cdr3_nt: TGTGCCATCAAGCCGGGACAGGGGGCCTCCGGGGAGCTGTTTTTT
d_call: TRBD1
clone_size: once
j_call: TRBJ2-2
v_call: TRBV10-3

cdr3_aa: CAWSATVKSHGYTF
cdr3_nt: TGTGCCTGGAGTGCCACAGTGAAAAGCCATGGCTACACCTTC
d_call: NA
clone_size: once
j_call: TRBJ1-2
v_call: TRBV30

cdr3_aa: CASSLEQGAGGYTF
cdr3_nt: TGCGCCAGCAGCTTGGAACAGGGGGCAGGTGGCTACACCTTC
d_call: TRBD1
clone_size: NA
j_call: TRBJ1-2
v_call: TRBV5-1

cdr3_aa: CASSRTGYNQPQHF
cdr3_nt: TGTGCCAGCAGTCGGACAGGCTACAATCAGCCCCAGCATTTT
d_call: TRBD1
clone_size: NA
j_call: TRBJ1-5
v_call: TRBV2

cdr3_aa: CASSAPGTVHHEQYF
cdr3_nt: TGTGCCAGTAGTGCTCCCGGGACAGTCCACCACGAGCAGTACTTC
d_call: TRBD1
clone_size: NA
j_call: TRBJ2-7
v_call: TRBV19

cdr3_aa: CTSSQDRRLPLKGLYGYTF
cdr3_nt: TGCACCAGCAGCCAAGATCGGAGGTTGCCCCTAAAGGGACTCTATGGCTACACCTTC
d_call: NA
clone_size: NA
j_call: TRBJ1-2
v_call: TRBV1

cdr3_aa: CASSPWGPAGTDTQYF
cdr3_nt: TGTGCCAGCAGCCCTTGGGGGCCTGCAGGGACAGATACGCAGTATTTT
d_call: NA
clone_size: NA
j_call: TRBJ2-3
v_call: TRBV14

cdr3_aa: CASSFGLADPRGEQFF
cdr3_nt: TGTGCCAGCAGCTTCGGGCTAGCGGATCCTCGGGGTGAGCAGTTCTTC
d_call: TRBD2
clone_size: NA
j_call: TRBJ2-1
v_call: TRBV11-2

cdr3_aa: CASGPSGLSSYNEQFF
cdr3_nt: TGTGCTAGTGGCCCTTCCGGACTGAGCTCCTACAATGAGCAGTTCTTC
d_call: NA
clone_size: NA
j_call: TRBJ2-1
v_call: TRBV12-5

cdr3_aa: CASSQDPGGYEQYF
cdr3_nt: TGTGCCAGCAGCCAAGATCCAGGAGGCTACGAGCAGTACTTC
d_call: NA
clone_size: NA
j_call: TRBJ2-7
v_call: TRBV3-1/TRBV3-2

cdr3_aa: CASTDRGRNTEAFF
cdr3_nt: TGTGCCAGCACCGACAGGGGGAGGAACACTGAAGCTTTCTTT
d_call: TRBD1
clone_size: NA
j_call: TRBJ1-1
v_call: TRBV6-6

cdr3_aa: CASSLTRGRRDQETQYF
cdr3_nt: TGTGCCAGCAGCCTAACAAGGGGGCGTAGAGACCAAGAGACCCAGTACTTC
d_call: TRBD1
clone_size: NA
j_call: TRBJ2-5
v_call: TRBV5-5

cdr3_aa: CASSLGLAGGGSYEQYF
cdr3_nt: TGTGCCAGCAGTCTGGGACTAGCGGGAGGAGGGTCCTACGAGCAGTACTTC
d_call: TRBD2
clone_size: NA
j_call: TRBJ2-7
v_call: TRBV27

cdr3_aa: CASSFGTLAYEQYF
cdr3_nt: TGTGCCAGCAGCTTCGGGACACTGGCATACGAGCAGTACTTC
d_call: NA
clone_size: NA
j_call: TRBJ2-7
v_call: TRBV7-6

cdr3_aa: CASSGQGGSQPQHF
cdr3_nt: TGTGCCAGTAGTGGACAGGGCGGAAGTCAGCCCCAGCATTTT
d_call: TRBD1
clone_size: NA
j_call: TRBJ1-5
v_call: TRBV19

cdr3_aa: CASTPLAPGQGTGNTIYF
cdr3_nt: TGTGCCAGCACCCCCCTAGCCCCGGGACAGGGGACCGGAAACACCATATATTTT
d_call: TRBD1
clone_size: NA
j_call: TRBJ1-3
v_call: TRBV18

cdr3_aa: CASSESLADTGELFF
cdr3_nt: TGTGCCAGCTCGGAGAGTCTAGCGGACACCGGGGAGCTGTTTTTT
d_call: TRBD2
clone_size: NA
j_call: TRBJ2-2
v_call: TRBV27

cdr3_aa: CASSKTGWATEAFF
cdr3_nt: TGTGCCAGCAGTAAGACAGGGTGGGCCACTGAAGCTTTCTTT
d_call: TRBD1
clone_size: NA
j_call: TRBJ1-1
v_call: TRBV6-5

cdr3_aa: CASSPAGWDYGYTF
cdr3_nt: TGTGCCAGCAGTCCTGCGGGCTGGGACTATGGCTACACCTTC
d_call: NA
clone_size: NA
j_call: TRBJ1-2
v_call: TRBV28

cdr3_aa: CASSLSPPRASGLMRETQYF
cdr3_nt: TGTGCCAGCAGTTTATCGCCCCCCCGGGCTAGCGGGCTGATGAGGGAGACCCAGTACTTC
d_call: TRBD2
clone_size: NA
j_call: TRBJ2-5
v_call: TRBV27

cdr3_aa: CASNPPQGRGANVLTF
cdr3_nt: TGTGCCAGTAACCCGCCACAGGGTCGCGGGGCCAACGTCCTGACTTTC
d_call: NA
clone_size: NA
j_call: TRBJ2-6
v_call: TRBV19

cdr3_aa: CASSNTGDLGEKLFF
cdr3_nt: TGTGCCAGCAGCAACACAGGGGACCTTGGTGAAAAACTGTTTTTT
d_call: TRBD1
clone_size: NA
j_call: TRBJ1-4
v_call: TRBV6-5

cdr3_aa: CTSSRQDTEAFF
cdr3_nt: TGCACCAGCAGCCGACAGGACACTGAAGCTTTCTTT
d_call: NA
clone_size: NA
j_call: TRBJ1-1
v_call: TRBV1

cdr3_aa: CASSSTPTGVYSPLHF
cdr3_nt: TGTGCCAGCAGTTCCACCCCCACGGGTGTTTATTCACCCCTCCACTTT
d_call: NA
clone_size: NA
j_call: TRBJ1-6
v_call: TRBV28

cdr3_aa: CASSLGQGGSYNSPLHF
cdr3_nt: TGCGCCAGCAGCTTGGGACAGGGAGGCTCCTATAATTCACCCCTCCACTTT
d_call: TRBD1
clone_size: NA
j_call: TRBJ1-6
v_call: TRBV5-1

cdr3_aa: CASSFGDRVHEQYF
cdr3_nt: TGTGCCAGCAGCTTCGGGGACAGGGTCCACGAGCAGTACTTC
d_call: TRBD1
clone_size: NA
j_call: TRBJ2-7
v_call: TRBV7-9

cdr3_aa: CASSPRDSEQYF
cdr3_nt: TGTGCCAGCAGCCCCCGGGACAGCGAGCAGTACTTC
d_call: TRBD1
clone_size: NA
j_call: TRBJ2-7
v_call: TRBV7-6

cdr3_aa: CASRLLGVGAPYGYTF
cdr3_nt: TGTGCCAGCAGATTGTTGGGGGTGGGGGCGCCCTATGGCTACACCTTC
d_call: NA
clone_size: NA
j_call: TRBJ1-2
v_call: TRBV28